This T cell receptor (beta chain) was documented in a study of blood T cells in healthy people across ages. This clonotype was seen only once. CDR3 length: 14 amino acids. The V gene lost 2 bases and the J gene lost 7 bases, with 12 bases spanning the gap. Sample-barcoded 5' priming and a J-beta primer mix drove a second PCR of roughly 6 to 12 cycles. Using its own MiXCR run on the 5' RACE reads, TCRdb lists one record per CDR3 protein. The sample carries 1.5 million to 2 million distinct CDR3 sequences, around 50% recorded once. This chain joins TRBV12-3 or TRBV12-4 and TRBJ2-4; D uncertain. The sample was blood. This TCR came from a woman aged 40-49 years in good health. The CDR3 DNA follows: TGTGCCAGCAGTTTATTGGCCCCTGGGAACATTCAGTACTTC. It encodes CASSLLAPGNIQYF.